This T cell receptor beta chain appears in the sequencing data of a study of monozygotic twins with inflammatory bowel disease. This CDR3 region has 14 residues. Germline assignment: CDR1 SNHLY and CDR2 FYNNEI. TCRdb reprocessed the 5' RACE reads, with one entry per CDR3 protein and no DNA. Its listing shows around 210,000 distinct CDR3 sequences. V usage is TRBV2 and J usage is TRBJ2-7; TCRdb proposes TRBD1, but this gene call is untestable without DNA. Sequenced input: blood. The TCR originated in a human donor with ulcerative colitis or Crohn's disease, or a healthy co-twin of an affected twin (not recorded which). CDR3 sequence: CATLPGGAYQPPDF.